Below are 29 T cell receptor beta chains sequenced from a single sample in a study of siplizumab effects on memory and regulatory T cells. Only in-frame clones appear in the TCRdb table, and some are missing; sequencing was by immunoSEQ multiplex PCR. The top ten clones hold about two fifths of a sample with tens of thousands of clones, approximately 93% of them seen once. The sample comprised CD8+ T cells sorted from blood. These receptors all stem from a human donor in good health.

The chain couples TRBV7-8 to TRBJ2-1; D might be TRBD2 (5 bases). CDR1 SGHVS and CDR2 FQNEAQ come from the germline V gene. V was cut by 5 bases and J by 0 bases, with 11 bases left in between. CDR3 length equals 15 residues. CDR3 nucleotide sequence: TGTGCCAGCAGCGGAGGTGCTGGCTCCTACAATGAGCAGTTCTTC. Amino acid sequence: CASSGGAGSYNEQFF.

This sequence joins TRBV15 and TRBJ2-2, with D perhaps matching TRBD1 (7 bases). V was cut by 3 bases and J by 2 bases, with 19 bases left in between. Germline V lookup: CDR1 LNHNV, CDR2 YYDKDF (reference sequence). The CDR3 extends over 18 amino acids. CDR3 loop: CATSSDRVEGANTGELFF. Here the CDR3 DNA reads TGTGCCACCAGCAGCGATAGGGTGGAGGGGGCTAACACCGGGGAGCTGTTTTTT.

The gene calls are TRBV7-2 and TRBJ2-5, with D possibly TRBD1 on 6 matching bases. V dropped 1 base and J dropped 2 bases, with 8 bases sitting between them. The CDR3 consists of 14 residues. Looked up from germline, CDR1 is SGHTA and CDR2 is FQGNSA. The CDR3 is CASSLVQGQETQYF. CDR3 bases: TGTGCCAGCAGCTTAGTCCAGGGGCAAGAGACCCAGTACTTC.

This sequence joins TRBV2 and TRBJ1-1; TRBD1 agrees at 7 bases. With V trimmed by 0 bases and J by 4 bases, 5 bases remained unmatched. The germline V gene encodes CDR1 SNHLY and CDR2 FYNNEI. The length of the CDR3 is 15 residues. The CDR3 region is CASSEADRVGTEAFF. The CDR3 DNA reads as TGTGCCAGCAGTGAAGCTGACAGGGTGGGCACTGAAGCTTTCTTT.

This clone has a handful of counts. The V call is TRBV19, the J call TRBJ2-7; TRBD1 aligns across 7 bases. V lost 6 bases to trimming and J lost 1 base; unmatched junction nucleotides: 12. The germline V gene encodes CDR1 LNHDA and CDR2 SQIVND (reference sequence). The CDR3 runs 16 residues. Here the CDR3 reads CASSSSDRELSYEQYF. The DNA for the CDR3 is TGTGCCAGTAGCTCATCAGACAGGGAACTATCCTACGAGCAGTACTTC.

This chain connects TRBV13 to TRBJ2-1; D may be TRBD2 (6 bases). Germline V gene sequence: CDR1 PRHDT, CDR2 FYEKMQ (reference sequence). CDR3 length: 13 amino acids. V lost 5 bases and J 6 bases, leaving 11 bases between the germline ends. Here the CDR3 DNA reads TGTGCCAGCAGCCTCGGGACTTCCAATGAGCAGTTCTTC. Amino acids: CASSLGTSNEQFF.

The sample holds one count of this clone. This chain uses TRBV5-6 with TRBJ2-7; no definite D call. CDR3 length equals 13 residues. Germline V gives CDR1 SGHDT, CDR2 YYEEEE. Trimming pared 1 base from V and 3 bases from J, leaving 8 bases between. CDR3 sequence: CASSLFGFYEQYF. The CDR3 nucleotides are TGTGCCAGCAGCTTGTTCGGGTTCTACGAGCAGTACTTC.

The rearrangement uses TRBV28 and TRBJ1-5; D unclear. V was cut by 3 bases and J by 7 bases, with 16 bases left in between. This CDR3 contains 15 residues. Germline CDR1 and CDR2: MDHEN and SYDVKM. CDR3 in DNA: TGTGCCAGCAGTTTTCCCCGCTTTGGAGGCCAGCCCCAGCATTTT. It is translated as CASSFPRFGGQPQHF.

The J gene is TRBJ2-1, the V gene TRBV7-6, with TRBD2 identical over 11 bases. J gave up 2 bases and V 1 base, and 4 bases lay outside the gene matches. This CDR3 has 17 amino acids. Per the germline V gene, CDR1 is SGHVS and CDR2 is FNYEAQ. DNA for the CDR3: TGTGCCAGCAGCTTAGTAACTAGCGGGAGCACCTACAATGAGCAGTTCTTC. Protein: CASSLVTSGSTYNEQFF.

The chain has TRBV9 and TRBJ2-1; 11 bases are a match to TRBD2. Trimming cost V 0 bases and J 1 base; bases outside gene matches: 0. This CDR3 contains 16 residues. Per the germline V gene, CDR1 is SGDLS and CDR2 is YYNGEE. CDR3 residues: CASSVGLAGSYNEQFF. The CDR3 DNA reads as TGTGCCAGCAGCGTAGGACTAGCGGGGTCCTACAATGAGCAGTTCTTC.

CDR3 loop: CASSEGGAPGHIQYF. CDR3 DNA: TGTGCCAGCAGTGAAGGGGGGGCCCCCGGGCACATTCAGTACTTC. The gene calls are TRBV2 and TRBJ2-4; D is perhaps TRBD1 or TRBD2 (6 bases each). Germline lookup yields CDR1 SNHLY and CDR2 FYNNEI. The V and J ends lost 1 base and 8 bases respectively, with 15 bases between them. This CDR3 has 15 residues.

For the CDR3, the DNA is TGTGCCAGCAGTTTAAGTTGGGGAGATACGCAGTATTTT. As protein: CASSLSWGDTQYF. V usage is TRBV27 and J usage is TRBJ2-3; D is undetermined. Trimming shortened V by 2 bases and J by 5 bases, and 8 bases separated the two germline ends. The CDR3 extends over 13 amino acids. Germline V lookup: CDR1 MNHEY, CDR2 SMNVEV (reference sequence).

The CDR3 spells CASSQDRPFRDEQFF. The DNA of the CDR3 is TGCGCCAGCAGCCAGGACAGACCTTTTAGGGATGAGCAGTTCTTC. The rearrangement uses TRBV4-3 and TRBJ2-1; the D gene is possibly TRBD1 (6 bases). V dropped 3 bases and J dropped 8 bases, with 17 bases sitting between them. The germline V gene encodes CDR1 LGHNA and CDR2 YSLEER. The CDR3 contains 15 residues.

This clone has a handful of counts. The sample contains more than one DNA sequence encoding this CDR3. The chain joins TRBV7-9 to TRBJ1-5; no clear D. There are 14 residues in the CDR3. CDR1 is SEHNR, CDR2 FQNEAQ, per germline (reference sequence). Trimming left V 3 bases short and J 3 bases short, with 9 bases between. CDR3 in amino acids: CASSFGDPNQPQHF. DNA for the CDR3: TGTGCCAGCAGCTTCGGAGACCCCAATCAGCCCCAGCATTTT.

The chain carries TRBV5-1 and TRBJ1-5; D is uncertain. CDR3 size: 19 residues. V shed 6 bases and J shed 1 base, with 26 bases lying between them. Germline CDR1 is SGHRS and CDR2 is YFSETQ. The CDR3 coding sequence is TGCGCCAGCATCCTTTCCGGGAAACGGGTAGAGTCCAGCAATCAGCCCCAGCATTTT. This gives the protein CASILSGKRVESSNQPQHF. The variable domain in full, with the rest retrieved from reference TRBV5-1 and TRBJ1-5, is KAGVTQTPRYLIKTRGQQVTLSCSPISGHRSVSWYQQTPGQGLQFLFEYFSETQRNKGNFPGRFSGRQFSNSRSEMNVSTLELGDSALYLCASILSGKRVESSNQPQHFGDGTRLSIL.

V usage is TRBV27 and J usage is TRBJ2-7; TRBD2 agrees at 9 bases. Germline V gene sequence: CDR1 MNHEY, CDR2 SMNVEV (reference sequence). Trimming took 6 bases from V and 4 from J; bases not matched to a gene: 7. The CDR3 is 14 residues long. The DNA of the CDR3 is TGTGCCAGCAGGCCGGCAGCGGGGGGTTACGAGCAGTACTTC. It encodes CASRPAAGGYEQYF.

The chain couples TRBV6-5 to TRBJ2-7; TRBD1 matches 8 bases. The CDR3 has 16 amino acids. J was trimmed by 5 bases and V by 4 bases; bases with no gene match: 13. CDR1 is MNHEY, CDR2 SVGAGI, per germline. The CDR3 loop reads CASSFTDRGPTHEQYF. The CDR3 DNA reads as TGTGCCAGCAGTTTTACTGACAGGGGACCGACCCACGAGCAGTACTTC.

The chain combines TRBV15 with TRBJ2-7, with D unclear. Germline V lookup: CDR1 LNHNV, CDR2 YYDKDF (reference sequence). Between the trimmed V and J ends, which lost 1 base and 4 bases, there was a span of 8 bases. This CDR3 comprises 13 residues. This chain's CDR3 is CATSRGVAYEQYF. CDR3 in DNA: TGTGCCACCAGCAGAGGAGTGGCGTACGAGCAGTACTTC. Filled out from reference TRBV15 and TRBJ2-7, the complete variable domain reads DAMVIQNPRYQVTQFGKPVTLSCSQTLNHNVMYWYQQKSSQAPKLLFHYYDKDFNNEADTPDNFQSRRPNTSFCFLDIRSPGLGDTAMYLCATSRGVAYEQYFGPGTRLTVT.

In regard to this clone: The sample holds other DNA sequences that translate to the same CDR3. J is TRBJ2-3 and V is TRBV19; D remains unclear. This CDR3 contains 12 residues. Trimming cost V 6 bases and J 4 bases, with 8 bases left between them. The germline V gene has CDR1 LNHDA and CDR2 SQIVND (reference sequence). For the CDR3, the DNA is TGTGCCAGTAGCCACCTTGCAGATACGCAGTATTTT. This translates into CASSHLADTQYF.

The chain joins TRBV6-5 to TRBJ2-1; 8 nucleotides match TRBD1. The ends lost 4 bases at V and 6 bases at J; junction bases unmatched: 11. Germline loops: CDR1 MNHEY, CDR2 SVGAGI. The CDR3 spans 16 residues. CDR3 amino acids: CASSSGTGLLSNEQFF. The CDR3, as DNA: TGTGCCAGCAGTTCCGGGACAGGTCTACTATCCAATGAGCAGTTCTTC.

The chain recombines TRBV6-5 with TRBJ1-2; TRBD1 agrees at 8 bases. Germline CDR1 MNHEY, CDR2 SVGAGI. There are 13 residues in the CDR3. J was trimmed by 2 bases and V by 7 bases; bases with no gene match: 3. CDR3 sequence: CASKDRENYGYTF. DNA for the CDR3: TGTGCCAGCAAGGACAGGGAAAACTATGGCTACACCTTC.

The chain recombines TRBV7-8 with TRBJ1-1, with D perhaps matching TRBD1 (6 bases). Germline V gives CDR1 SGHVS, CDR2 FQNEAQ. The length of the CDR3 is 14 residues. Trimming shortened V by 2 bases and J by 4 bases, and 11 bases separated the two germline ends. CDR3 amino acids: CASSLQGLTTEAFF. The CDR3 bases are TGTGCCAGCAGCTTACAGGGGTTGACCACTGAAGCTTTCTTT.

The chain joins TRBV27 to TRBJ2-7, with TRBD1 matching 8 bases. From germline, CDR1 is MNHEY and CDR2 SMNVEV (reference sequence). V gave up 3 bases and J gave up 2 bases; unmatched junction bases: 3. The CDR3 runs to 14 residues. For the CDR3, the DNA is TGTGCCAGCAGTTTTCAGGGGGCTGCCTACGAGCAGTACTTC. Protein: CASSFQGAAYEQYF.

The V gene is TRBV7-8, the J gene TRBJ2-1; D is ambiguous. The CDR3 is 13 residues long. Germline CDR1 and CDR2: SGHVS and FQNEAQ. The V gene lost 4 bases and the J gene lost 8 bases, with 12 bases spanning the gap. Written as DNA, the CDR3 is TGTGCCAGCAGCTACCGGACGGTACATGAGCAGTTCTTC. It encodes CASSYRTVHEQFF.

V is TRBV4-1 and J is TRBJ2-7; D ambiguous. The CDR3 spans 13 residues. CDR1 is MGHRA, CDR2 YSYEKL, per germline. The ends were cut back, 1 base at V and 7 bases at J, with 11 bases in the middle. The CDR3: CASSQALSLEQYF. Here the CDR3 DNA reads TGCGCCAGCAGCCAAGCCCTCTCTCTTGAGCAGTACTTC.

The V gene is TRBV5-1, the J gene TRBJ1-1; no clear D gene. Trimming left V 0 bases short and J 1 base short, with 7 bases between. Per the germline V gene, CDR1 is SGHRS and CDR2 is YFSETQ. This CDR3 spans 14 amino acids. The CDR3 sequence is CASSLEWGNTEAFF. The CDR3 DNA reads TGCGCCAGCAGCTTGGAATGGGGGAACACTGAAGCTTTCTTT.

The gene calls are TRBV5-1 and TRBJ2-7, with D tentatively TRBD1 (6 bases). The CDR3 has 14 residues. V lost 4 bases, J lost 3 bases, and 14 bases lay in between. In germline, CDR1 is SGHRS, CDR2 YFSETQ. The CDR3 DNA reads TGCGCCAGCAGCCCAGGACAGCCAAGCTACGAGCAGTACTTC. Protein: CASSPGQPSYEQYF.

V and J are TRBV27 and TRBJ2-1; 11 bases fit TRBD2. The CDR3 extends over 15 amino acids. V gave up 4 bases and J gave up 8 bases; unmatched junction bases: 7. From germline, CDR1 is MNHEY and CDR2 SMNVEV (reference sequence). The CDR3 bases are TGTGCCAGCAGTTCTCTAGCGGGAGGTGACGATGAGCAGTTCTTC. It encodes CASSSLAGGDDEQFF.

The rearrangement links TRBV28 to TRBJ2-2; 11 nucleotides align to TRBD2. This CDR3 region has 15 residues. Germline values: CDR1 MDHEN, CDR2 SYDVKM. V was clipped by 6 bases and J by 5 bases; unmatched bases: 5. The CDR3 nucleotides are TGTGCCAGCAGCGGAGGGACTAGCGGAACCGGGGAGCTGTTTTTT. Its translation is CASSGGTSGTGELFF.